The rows below give T cell receptor beta chains drawn from one sample of a study of T cells after posttransplantation cyclophosphamide. The repertoire was sequenced with immunoSEQ multiplex PCR; TCRdb's copy has only in-frame clones and lacks some. The table shows roughly 20,000 clones, with 80% to 90% occurring only once. Specimen: PBMCs, collected after an allogeneic stem cell transplant with a calcineurin inhibitor and methotrexate. These receptors were collected from a female patient between 50 and 60 years old who received an allogeneic stem cell transplant from an unrelated donor, was CMV-positive, and had chronic GVHD only. The graft donor may have contributed some T cells. Both conserved end residues are part of each CDR3. The order of the fields is CDR3 DNA, CDR3 protein, J gene, D gene, V gene, clone size. A D gene is named only where the DNA matches it firmly. Not all rows give a size; the values are once, few, many and, for expanded clones, a class.

TGTGCCAGTAGTCCCACAGGGGCTGAAGCTTTCTTT,CASSPTGAEAFF,TRBJ1-1,TRBD1,TRBV19,-
TGTGCCAGCAGCCGAGGGACAGGGGGCGAGCAGTACTTC,CASSRGTGGEQYF,TRBJ2-7,TRBD1,TRBV7-9,-
TGTGCCAGCAGTGGGGGGGCCAATCAGCCCCAGCATTTT,CASSGGANQPQHF,TRBJ1-5,-,TRBV21-1,few
TGTGCCAGCAGCGTAGATCCTTGGCAGAACACTGAAGCTTTCTTT,CASSVDPWQNTEAFF,TRBJ1-1,-,TRBV9,-
TGTGCCAGCAGCTACGACAGGGGGCTCTACACTACTGAAGCTTTCTTT,CASSYDRGLYTTEAFF,TRBJ1-1,TRBD1,TRBV7-8,-
TGTGCCAGCAGCTTAGCTAGCGGGAACTACAATGAGCAGTTCTTC,CASSLASGNYNEQFF,TRBJ2-1,TRBD2,TRBV7-9,-
TGTGCCAGCAGCTCCCCTCTTCCGTCCTACAATGAGCAGTTCTTC,CASSSPLPSYNEQFF,TRBJ2-1,-,TRBV7-9,-
TGTGCCAGCAGTTTAAATGTGCCCCCTCGTAGTAGACTAGCGGGACGCTCCTACGAGCAGTACTTC,CASSLNVPPRSRLAGRSYEQYF,TRBJ2-7,TRBD2,TRBV28,once
TGTGCCAGTGACAGGGACAGGGAGAGCGGGGAGCTGTTTTTT,CASDRDRESGELFF,TRBJ2-2,TRBD1,TRBV2,-
TGTGCCATCGGGGGGTCCCACGAGGGTGAGCAGTTCTTC,CAIGGSHEGEQFF,TRBJ2-1,-,TRBV10-3,-
TGCGCCAGCAGCCGGACAGGGGATGTCCAAGAGACCCAGTACTTC,CASSRTGDVQETQYF,TRBJ2-5,TRBD1,TRBV5-1,-
TGCGCCAGCAGCTTCGGGACAGATGGCTACACCTTC,CASSFGTDGYTF,TRBJ1-2,TRBD1,TRBV5-1,-
TGTGCCAGCAGTTCCAGGGGTCCTGGAGACACCATATATTTT,CASSSRGPGDTIYF,TRBJ1-3,-,TRBV28,-
TGTGCCAGCAGCTGGACTCCTAGAATCCCCTCAACTGAGCAGTTCTTC,CASSWTPRIPSTEQFF,TRBJ2-1,-,TRBV2,once
TGTGCCAGCAGCCCCGGGACAGCTACCCACTCCTACGAGCAGTACTTC,CASSPGTATHSYEQYF,TRBJ2-7,TRBD1,TRBV5-5,-
TGCGCCAGCAGTGACGGAGCTGAAGCTTTCTTT,CASSDGAEAFF,TRBJ1-1,-,TRBV10-1,few
TGTGCCAGCAGCCAAGATCACTATGAGCAGTTCTTC,CASSQDHYEQFF,TRBJ2-1,-,TRBV4-2,-
TGCGCCAGCAGCTTGGGGGCCAGCTTGTACGAGCAGTACTTC,CASSLGASLYEQYF,TRBJ2-7,-,TRBV5-1,-
TGCAGCGTTGAAGACCGCACAGGGTTTGCTAGAGACATTCAGTACTTC,CSVEDRTGFARDIQYF,TRBJ2-4,-,TRBV29-1,-
TGTGCCAGCCGCGCATCATCCTACAATGAGCAGTTCTTC,CASRASSYNEQFF,TRBJ2-1,-,TRBV7-6,-
TGTGCCAGCAGTGAGTTTTTTGGGCAGGGGGACTACGAGCAGTACTTC,CASSEFFGQGDYEQYF,TRBJ2-7,TRBD1,TRBV6-1,-
TGCGCCAGCAGTGAGGACAGGTCCGAAAGGGTGGGCTACACCTTC,CASSEDRSERVGYTF,TRBJ1-2,-,TRBV10-2,-